The rows below give T cell receptor beta chains drawn from one sample of a study of blood T cell repertoires in COVID-19. Measured with immunoSEQ multiplex PCR; TCRdb has only the in-frame clones, and not every one. The table includes tens of thousands of clones, roughly 81% detected once. What was sequenced was peripheral blood. The origin of the receptors is a human donor in a cohort sampled during active COVID-19. The conserved cysteine and the conserved F or W are not part of the CDR3 here. Each record gives: V gene, J gene, CDR3 protein.

TRBV2	TRBJ2-1	ASSELDSGGYNEQF
TRBV11-3	TRBJ2-2	ASSLGGTGITGELF
TRBV14	TRBJ2-7	ASSQEDRWYEQY
TRBV7-9	TRBJ1-6	ASSLDQGHSPLH
TRBV5-6	TRBJ1-6	ASSLGGSYNSPLH
TRBV19	TRBJ2-7	ASSPQRGGRYEQY
TRBV6-1	TRBJ2-2	ASSEMGWGGTGELF
TRBV3-1/TRBV3-2	TRBJ2-7	ASRLMGAREQY
TRBV6-1	TRBJ1-3	ASSENRGRYGNTIY
TRBV14	TRBJ2-7	ASSQTEFKDEQY
TRBV2	TRBJ1-3	ASSRTGNSGNTIY
TRBV5-1	TRBJ2-7	ASSFVSQGEQY
TRBV19	TRBJ1-6	ASSSRSDRGRDSPLH
TRBV18	TRBJ2-7	ASSLLPTEAYEQY
TRBV10-1	TRBJ1-6	ASSGDRYSPLH
TRBV15	TRBJ2-7	ATSRDAGIEQY
TRBV7-8	TRBJ2-1	ASSGETSVGNEQF
TRBV18	TRBJ2-3	ASFLDRFTDTQY
TRBV5-4	TRBJ1-5	ASSLASRDSNQPQH
TRBV5-1	TRBJ2-3	ASSSGLAGPDTQY
TRBV5-1	TRBJ2-3	ASSLEGSGGARDTQY
TRBV5-5	TRBJ2-3	ASSLGSAGGRTDTQY
TRBV5-8	TRBJ1-5	ASRVTGGTVQPQH
TRBV9	TRBJ1-1	ASSPRTGGDVNTEAF
TRBV6-5	TRBJ2-7	ASSYSAGYEQY
TRBV29-1	TRBJ1-1	SGMGQSQNTEAF
TRBV27	TRBJ2-3	ASSLSPRRGPTDTQY
TRBV6-2/TRBV6-3	TRBJ2-3	ASSVRDTQY
TRBV5-1	TRBJ1-4	ASSLGANNEKLF
TRBV10-3	TRBJ1-2	AISESIQGLSRGYT
TRBV5-8	TRBJ1-5	ASTDRGNNQPQH
TRBV19	TRBJ1-2	ASSGVGGRGYT
TRBV2	TRBJ1-1	ASTSGGRGVSEAF
TRBV23-1	TRBJ1-5	ASTHRGRGQPQH
TRBV19	TRBJ2-3	ASSIFPGGSTDTQY
TRBV15	TRBJ1-1	ATSRVGRMNTEAF
TRBV5-4	TRBJ1-6	ASSRRQGPLYNSPLH
TRBV4-1	TRBJ2-1	ASSQGIAGAYNEQF
TRBV12-3/TRBV12-4	TRBJ1-1	ASSLEGRTEAF
TRBV19	TRBJ1-5	ASRTGDRQPQH
TRBV6-5	TRBJ2-3	ASSSTGSEDTQY
TRBV20-1	TRBJ2-5	SASFDNQETQY
TRBV7-9	TRBJ1-3	ASSLESGTGGNTIY
TRBV3-1/TRBV3-2	TRBJ1-5	ASSPPGAVNQPQH
TRBV3-1/TRBV3-2	TRBJ2-3	ASSQRPAGVTDTQY
TRBV10-2	TRBJ2-2	ASSTSGGVGELF
TRBV27	TRBJ2-1	ASRQPGGPRGNEQF
TRBV5-4	TRBJ2-3	ASSRPGTGGGTQY
TRBV3-1/TRBV3-2	TRBJ1-6	ASSQGSLAGGFSPLH
TRBV4-2	TRBJ2-2	ASSQDGHTGELF